Listed below are T cell receptor beta chains from one sample, sequenced in a study of cytotoxic CD8 clonotypes in ibrutinib-treated CLL. Profiling relied on immunoSEQ multiplex PCR, and the TCRdb table lists in-frame clones only, not all of them. The repertoire includes some 84,000 clones, 85% to 90% of them detected once, and around 5% sits in the top ten. This specimen consisted of PBMCs, obtained before ibrutinib treatment. Every receptor here comes from a human donor with chronic lymphocytic leukemia. Each CDR3 is given with its conserved first and last residue. The D gene is left open where the match is weak. The size of a clone is reported for some rows only, either as once, few or many, or as a class for expanded clones.

len,v_gene,d_gene,j_gene,abundance,CDR3aa,CDR3nt
14,TRBV6-6,NA,TRBJ1-5,NA,CASSYAYSNQPQHF,TGTGCCAGCAGTTACGCGTATAGCAATCAGCCCCAGCATTTT
12,TRBV2,NA,TRBJ1-2,NA,CASSVGGEGYTF,TGTGCCAGCAGTGTGGGGGGTGAAGGCTACACCTTC
15,TRBV19,TRBD1,TRBJ1-5,few,CASSIRQGSNQPQHF,TGTGCCAGTAGTATACGACAGGGCAGCAATCAGCCCCAGCATTTT
14,TRBV2,TRBD1,TRBJ1-5,NA,CASSAGGQVQPQHF,TGTGCCAGCAGTGCAGGGGGGCAGGTTCAGCCCCAGCATTTT
16,TRBV2,NA,TRBJ2-7,once,CASSPYSARTPYEQYF,TGTGCCAGCAGTCCTTATAGCGCACGAACGCCCTACGAGCAGTACTTC
13,TRBV6-5,NA,TRBJ1-2,NA,CASRSGRIYGYTF,TGTGCCAGCAGATCTGGACGGATCTATGGCTACACCTTC
12,TRBV7-3,NA,TRBJ2-2,NA,CASSSYTGELFF,TGTGCCAGCAGCTCGTACACCGGGGAGCTGTTTTTT
15,TRBV28,NA,TRBJ2-4,NA,CATQQGRLAKNIQYF,TGTGCCACCCAGCAGGGGCGCCTAGCCAAAAACATTCAGTACTTC
12,TRBV6-5,NA,TRBJ2-4,NA,CASSNQGRGQYF,TGTGCCAGCAGTAACCAGGGACGGGGTCAGTACTTC
16,TRBV30,TRBD1,TRBJ1-5,NA,CAWSVGGRVSNQPQHF,TGTGCCTGGAGTGTAGGGGGCAGGGTAAGCAATCAGCCCCAGCATTTT
15,TRBV9,NA,TRBJ1-1,NA,CASSVNPPRNTEAFF,TGTGCCAGCAGCGTAAATCCCCCCCGGAACACTGAAGCTTTCTTT
17,TRBV6-1,NA,TRBJ2-1,NA,CASSGPRGSLAYNEQFF,TGTGCCAGCAGTGGGCCTAGAGGGAGCCTGGCCTACAATGAGCAGTTCTTC
14,TRBV19,TRBD1,TRBJ2-3,NA,CATRDRVTPDTQYF,TGTGCCACAAGGGACAGGGTCACGCCAGATACGCAGTATTTT